These 10 T cell receptor beta chains were all obtained from the same sample, sequenced in a study of CD8 T cells in ankylosing spondylitis. TCRdb fed the 5' RACE reads into MiXCR, producing one record per CDR3 protein. The sample includes some 250,000 distinct CDR3 sequences, more than 20% seen only once; the top ten take over 0.55%. The sample comprised blood, either unsorted or a sorted T cell fraction (not recorded which). The source is a male donor with ankylosing spondylitis or in good health (not recorded which).

At least ten counts were recorded for this clonotype. The gene calls are TRBV20-1 and TRBJ2-3; D not certain. The CDR3 covers 15 residues. V was pared by 0 bases and J by 5 bases, with 15 bases between. Germline V gene lookup returns CDR1 DFQATT and CDR2 SNEGSKA (reference sequence). The CDR3 DNA sequence: TGCAGTGCTAGAGATCAAGGACCTAAGGTAGATACGCAGTATTTT. This sequence encodes CSARDQGPKVDTQYF.

The CDR3 sequence is CASSQSSGQSAHNYGYTF. CDR3 bases: TGCGCCAGCAGCCAATCCTCCGGACAGAGCGCCCATAACTATGGCTACACCTTC. The chain joins TRBV4-1 to TRBJ1-2, with a possible D match to TRBD1 (6 bases). V lost 2 bases and J 1 base, leaving 20 bases between the germline ends. The CDR3 length is 18 residues. Germline V gene lookup returns CDR1 MGHRA and CDR2 YSYEKL.

This clonotype appeared many times. V gene TRBV10-3 combines with J gene TRBJ1-6, with D unresolved. The germline V gene encodes CDR1 ENHRY and CDR2 SYGVKD. This CDR3 is 14 amino acids long. Between the trimmed V and J ends, which lost 6 bases and 9 bases, there was a span of 15 bases. The DNA for the CDR3 is TGTGCCATCAGCCAGGAGACTAATCGTTCACCCCTCCACTTT. Residues: CAISQETNRSPLHF.

In its sample, this clonotype was seen many times. V and J are TRBV6-2 or TRBV6-3 and TRBJ2-3; TRBD2 agrees at 9 bases. The germline V gene has CDR1 MNHEY and CDR2 SVGEGT. Trimming at V came to 4 bases and at J to 4 bases, leaving 6 bases not matched to a gene. The CDR3 spans 15 residues. CDR3 nucleotide sequence: TGTGCCAGCAGTTGGGCTAGCGGGGATTCAGATACGCAGTATTTT. Its protein is CASSWASGDSDTQYF.

This clonotype was detected a few times. V usage is TRBV20-1 and J usage is TRBJ2-1; D is possibly TRBD1 or TRBD2 (5 bases each). The germline CDR1 and CDR2 sequences are DFQATT and SNEGSKA (reference sequence). The CDR3 has 15 amino acids. The germline V and J ends were trimmed by 6 bases and 1 base, with 16 bases remaining between them. The CDR3: CSAPTGTESYNEQFF. The CDR3 DNA reads TGCAGTGCCCCCACCGGGACCGAGTCCTACAATGAGCAGTTCTTC.

At least ten counts were recorded for this clonotype. V is TRBV7-3 and J is TRBJ2-1, with D possibly TRBD1 on 6 matching bases. The CDR3 extends over 13 amino acids. The V gene lost 8 bases and the J gene lost 3 bases, with 11 bases spanning the gap. Germline assignment: CDR1 SGHTA and CDR2 FQGTGA. The CDR3 DNA reads TGTGCCAGCGTACAGGGCCTCTACAATGAGCAGTTCTTC. Amino acid sequence: CASVQGLYNEQFF.

This clonotype was counted many times. The genes are TRBV20-1 and TRBJ1-1; a possible D gene is TRBD1 (5 bases). This CDR3 is 15 amino acids long. Germline V CDR1 and CDR2: DFQATT, SNEGSKA (reference sequence). V lost 1 base and J lost 3, with 15 bases in between. The CDR3 sequence: CSARGPAGWDTEAFF. DNA for the CDR3: TGCAGTGCTAGAGGCCCTGCAGGGTGGGACACTGAAGCTTTCTTT.

The chain uses TRBV29-1 and TRBJ2-5; 9 bases line up with TRBD1. The CDR3 totals 15 residues. Germline values: CDR1 SQVTM, CDR2 ANQGSEA. V was pared by 2 bases and J by 5 bases, with 9 bases of the junction left unmatched. DNA of the CDR3: TGCAGCGTTGAAACCTGGGGACAGGGTTATGAGACCCAGTACTTC. This translates into CSVETWGQGYETQYF.

V gene TRBV20-1 combines with J gene TRBJ2-2; TRBD2 aligns across 11 bases. Germline CDR1 DFQATT, CDR2 SNEGSKA (reference sequence). The CDR3 length is 17 residues. V was clipped by 0 bases and J by 0 bases; unmatched bases: 3. The CDR3 DNA sequence: TGCAGTGCTAGAGATATACTAGCGGGGGCGAACACCGGGGAGCTGTTTTTT. Its protein is CSARDILAGANTGELFF.

The chain combines TRBV12-3 or TRBV12-4 with TRBJ1-1; D ambiguous. With 7 bases removed from V and 0 bases from J, the gap between germline ends came to 12 bases. There are 14 residues in the CDR3. CDR3 residues: CASTLDGLNTEAFF. The CDR3 DNA sequence: TGTGCCAGCACCCTGGACGGCCTGAACACTGAAGCTTTCTTT.